This T cell receptor (beta chain) came from a study of cytomegalovirus exposure and HLA in healthy donors. Study results and caveats: Researchers reportedly found TCR beta sequences accurately predicted most subjects' HLA-A and HLA-B alleles. Many donors shared some public TCRs, even though most TCR sequences were rare.

The PCR ran on 60 Vbeta and 13 Jbeta primers. Produced via immunoSEQ multiplex PCR; TCRdb's table is partial and in-frame only. The table has around 94,000 clones, 70% to 80% seen once. A remark on this clone: Its target is unknown.

The V and J ends lost 3 bases and 4 bases respectively, with 9 bases between them. This CDR3 has 14 amino acids. Germline V gene lookup returns CDR1 PRHDT and CDR2 FYEKMQ (reference sequence). The rearrangement links TRBV13 to TRBJ2-2, with D possibly TRBD2 on 6 matching bases. Sequenced input: PBMCs. The sequence was obtained from a male donor in good health and CMV-seropositive. The CDR3 here is CASSLAGPTGELFF. Here the CDR3 DNA reads TGTGCCAGCAGCTTGGCGGGACCCACCGGGGAGCTGTTTTTT.